These T cell receptor beta chains were read from a single sample in a study of cytomegalovirus exposure and HLA in healthy donors. Profiled with immunoSEQ multiplex PCR; TCRdb holds only in-frame clones, not every one. The repertoire includes 150,000 to 200,000 clones, 75% to 85% of them detected once, and 1.5% to 2% sits in the top ten. Sequenced input: PBMCs. These receptors all stem from a woman aged 45 to 65 in good health and CMV-seronegative. Both conserved end residues are part of each CDR3. Fields, in order: V gene, D gene, J gene, clone size, CDR3 protein, CDR3 DNA. The D gene is left open where the match is weak. Expanded clones are given a class, and other clones once, few, many or no size at all.

v_call: TRBV21-1; d_call: .; j_call: TRBJ1-1; clone_size: .; cdr3_aa: CASSKGWALLGNTEAFF; cdr3_nt: TGTGCCAGCAGCAAAGGATGGGCTTTGTTGGGGAACACTGAAGCTTTCTTT
v_call: TRBV7-9; d_call: .; j_call: TRBJ1-1; clone_size: .; cdr3_aa: CASSLDPPGTEAFF; cdr3_nt: TGTGCCAGCAGCTTAGACCCACCGGGCACTGAAGCTTTCTTT
v_call: TRBV18; d_call: .; j_call: TRBJ1-4; clone_size: .; cdr3_aa: CASSSQGSGEKLFF; cdr3_nt: TGTGCCAGCTCGTCCCAGGGGTCTGGTGAAAAACTGTTTTTT
v_call: TRBV2; d_call: TRBD1; j_call: TRBJ2-7; clone_size: .; cdr3_aa: CASRGTGAYEQYF; cdr3_nt: TGTGCCAGCAGGGGGACAGGGGCCTACGAGCAGTACTTC
v_call: TRBV7-9; d_call: .; j_call: TRBJ1-5; clone_size: .; cdr3_aa: CASSLSGGIYQPQHF; cdr3_nt: TGTGCCAGCAGCTTATCTGGGGGCATCTATCAGCCCCAGCATTTT
v_call: TRBV9; d_call: TRBD2; j_call: TRBJ2-3; clone_size: .; cdr3_aa: CASSAQRVAGGSDTQYF; cdr3_nt: TGTGCCAGCAGCGCCCAAAGGGTAGCGGGGGGATCAGATACGCAGTATTTT
v_call: TRBV13; d_call: TRBD1; j_call: TRBJ2-1; clone_size: .; cdr3_aa: CASSFGTGGWVLEFF; cdr3_nt: TGTGCCAGCAGCTTCGGGACAGGGGGTTGGGTGTTAGAGTTCTTC
v_call: TRBV5-8; d_call: TRBD2; j_call: TRBJ2-1; clone_size: .; cdr3_aa: CASSLELPLAGVKDEQFF; cdr3_nt: TGTGCCAGCAGCTTGGAGCTCCCACTAGCGGGGGTTAAGGATGAGCAGTTCTTC
v_call: TRBV5-4; d_call: TRBD1; j_call: TRBJ2-2; clone_size: .; cdr3_aa: CASTSTPGTGNTGELFF; cdr3_nt: TGTGCCAGCACCTCGACCCCCGGGACAGGGAACACCGGGGAGCTGTTTTTT
v_call: TRBV7-2; d_call: TRBD2; j_call: TRBJ2-1; clone_size: once; cdr3_aa: CASSWGSGGTEQFF; cdr3_nt: TGTGCCAGCAGCTGGGGTAGCGGGGGGACTGAGCAGTTCTTC
v_call: TRBV6-5; d_call: .; j_call: TRBJ1-1; clone_size: .; cdr3_aa: CASSRPGDRGTEAFF; cdr3_nt: TGTGCCAGCAGTCGACCGGGGGACCGGGGCACTGAAGCTTTCTTT
v_call: TRBV6-6; d_call: .; j_call: TRBJ1-5; clone_size: few; cdr3_aa: CASSYGTPSNQPQHF; cdr3_nt: TGTGCCAGCAGTTACGGGACACCCAGCAATCAGCCCCAGCATTTT
v_call: TRBV7-9; d_call: .; j_call: TRBJ1-1; clone_size: .; cdr3_aa: CASSLTTGAFF; cdr3_nt: TGTGCCAGCAGCTTAACGACAGGAGCTTTCTTT
v_call: TRBV9; d_call: .; j_call: TRBJ1-2; clone_size: .; cdr3_aa: CASSAQGRWGFTF; cdr3_nt: TGTGCCAGCAGCGCGCAGGGGAGATGGGGGTTCACCTTC
v_call: TRBV10-3; d_call: .; j_call: TRBJ2-5; clone_size: .; cdr3_aa: CAISGQGIGLETQYF; cdr3_nt: TGTGCCATCAGTGGTCAGGGTATCGGGTTGGAGACCCAGTACTTC
v_call: TRBV6-1; d_call: .; j_call: TRBJ2-7; clone_size: .; cdr3_aa: CASSRPGTPPYEQYF; cdr3_nt: TGTGCCAGCAGCCGACCCGGGACACCTCCCTACGAGCAGTACTTC
v_call: TRBV9; d_call: .; j_call: TRBJ1-2; clone_size: .; cdr3_aa: CASSVGPDSPYGYTF; cdr3_nt: TGTGCCAGCAGCGTAGGACCGGATAGCCCCTATGGCTACACCTTC
v_call: TRBV2; d_call: TRBD1; j_call: TRBJ2-7; clone_size: .; cdr3_aa: CASLTGGANNEQYF; cdr3_nt: TGTGCCAGCTTAACAGGGGGCGCAAACAACGAGCAGTACTTC
v_call: TRBV4-1; d_call: TRBD2; j_call: TRBJ2-3; clone_size: .; cdr3_aa: CASSLSGRSLDTQYF; cdr3_nt: TGCGCCAGCAGCCTTAGCGGGAGGAGTTTGGATACGCAGTATTTT
v_call: TRBV9; d_call: .; j_call: TRBJ1-4; clone_size: few; cdr3_aa: CASSVGQGNEKLFF; cdr3_nt: TGTGCCAGCAGCGTAGGGCAGGGGAATGAAAAACTGTTTTTT
v_call: TRBV5-1; d_call: .; j_call: TRBJ2-5; clone_size: .; cdr3_aa: CASSFLPSAKETQYF; cdr3_nt: TGCGCCAGCAGCTTCCTACCTAGCGCCAAAGAGACCCAGTACTTC
v_call: TRBV19; d_call: .; j_call: TRBJ1-1; clone_size: .; cdr3_aa: CASSIGGVEAFF; cdr3_nt: TGTGCCAGTAGTATTGGGGGCGTTGAAGCTTTCTTT
v_call: TRBV7-2; d_call: .; j_call: TRBJ1-1; clone_size: once; cdr3_aa: CASSSLFGGWNTEAFF; cdr3_nt: TGTGCCAGCAGCTCACTCTTCGGGGGATGGAACACTGAAGCTTTCTTT
v_call: TRBV2; d_call: .; j_call: TRBJ1-1; clone_size: .; cdr3_aa: CASSVTSTEAFF; cdr3_nt: TGTGCCAGCAGTGTCACGAGCACTGAAGCTTTCTTT
v_call: TRBV7-3; d_call: TRBD2; j_call: TRBJ2-1; clone_size: .; cdr3_aa: CASSLGLASYNEQFF; cdr3_nt: TGTGCCAGCAGCTTAGGACTAGCGTCCTACAATGAGCAGTTCTTC
v_call: TRBV6-6; d_call: .; j_call: TRBJ2-7; clone_size: .; cdr3_aa: CASSFDPRGEQYF; cdr3_nt: TGTGCCAGCAGTTTCGACCCTAGAGGCGAGCAGTACTTC
v_call: TRBV18; d_call: .; j_call: TRBJ1-1; clone_size: .; cdr3_aa: CASSPRQVPGEAFF; cdr3_nt: TGTGCCAGCTCACCTAGACAGGTGCCAGGTGAAGCTTTCTTT
v_call: TRBV7-3; d_call: .; j_call: TRBJ2-7; clone_size: once; cdr3_aa: CASSRDGTEQYF; cdr3_nt: TGTGCCAGCAGCCGGGACGGGACAGAGCAGTACTTC
v_call: TRBV2; d_call: TRBD1; j_call: TRBJ1-2; clone_size: .; cdr3_aa: CASSVTGTGNYGYTF; cdr3_nt: TGTGCCAGCAGCGTAACCGGGACAGGGAACTATGGCTACACCTTC
v_call: TRBV28; d_call: .; j_call: TRBJ1-1; clone_size: .; cdr3_aa: CASSPPLDDIRTEAFF; cdr3_nt: TGTGCCAGCAGTCCCCCTCTCGACGACATACGGACTGAAGCTTTCTTT
v_call: TRBV29-1; d_call: .; j_call: TRBJ1-1; clone_size: few; cdr3_aa: CSVGRFGLNEAFF; cdr3_nt: TGCAGCGTTGGAAGGTTCGGGTTAAATGAAGCTTTCTTT
v_call: TRBV28; d_call: TRBD1; j_call: TRBJ1-2; clone_size: .; cdr3_aa: CASSLFSGQGGSRYGYTF; cdr3_nt: TGTGCCAGCAGTTTATTCTCGGGACAGGGAGGGAGTAGGTATGGCTACACCTTC
v_call: TRBV7-3; d_call: TRBD1; j_call: TRBJ1-2; clone_size: .; cdr3_aa: CASSDDRQGSNYGYTF; cdr3_nt: TGTGCCAGCAGCGATGACCGACAGGGATCCAACTATGGCTACACCTTC
v_call: TRBV6-1; d_call: .; j_call: TRBJ1-5; clone_size: .; cdr3_aa: CASSEVGTPQGWKSNQPQHF; cdr3_nt: TGTGCCAGCAGTGAAGTCGGGACACCTCAAGGCTGGAAGAGCAATCAGCCCCAGCATTTT
v_call: TRBV5-5; d_call: .; j_call: TRBJ2-3; clone_size: .; cdr3_aa: CASSLGLAGTDTQYF; cdr3_nt: TGTGCCAGCAGCTTGGGGCTAGCCGGCACAGATACGCAGTATTTT
v_call: TRBV18; d_call: TRBD1; j_call: TRBJ1-1; clone_size: .; cdr3_aa: CASSQGANTEAFF; cdr3_nt: TGTGCCAGCTCACAGGGGGCTAACACTGAAGCTTTCTTT
v_call: TRBV5-1; d_call: TRBD1; j_call: TRBJ2-4; clone_size: .; cdr3_aa: CASSLTGQGGAKNIQYF; cdr3_nt: TGCGCCAGCAGCTTAACAGGACAGGGGGGCGCCAAAAACATTCAGTACTTC
v_call: TRBV28; d_call: .; j_call: TRBJ1-4; clone_size: .; cdr3_aa: CASSRGGTNEKLFF; cdr3_nt: TGTGCCAGCAGTCGGGGAGGAACTAATGAAAAACTGTTTTTT
v_call: TRBV19; d_call: TRBD1; j_call: TRBJ2-2; clone_size: .; cdr3_aa: CASSPRQGGTGELFF; cdr3_nt: TGTGCCAGTAGTCCGAGACAGGGTGGCACCGGGGAGCTGTTTTTT
v_call: TRBV19; d_call: .; j_call: TRBJ1-2; clone_size: .; cdr3_aa: CASSGARGDYGYTF; cdr3_nt: TGTGCCAGTTCCGGGGCCCGGGGGGACTATGGCTACACCTTC
v_call: TRBV13; d_call: .; j_call: TRBJ2-7; clone_size: .; cdr3_aa: CASSLGLGRGPYEQYF; cdr3_nt: TGTGCCAGCAGCTTAGGCCTCGGTCGGGGTCCCTACGAGCAGTACTTC
v_call: TRBV5-1; d_call: .; j_call: TRBJ2-3; clone_size: .; cdr3_aa: CASSARAGRTAQWNTDTQYF; cdr3_nt: TGCGCCAGCAGCGCCCGGGCGGGTCGCACCGCTCAATGGAACACAGATACGCAGTATTTT